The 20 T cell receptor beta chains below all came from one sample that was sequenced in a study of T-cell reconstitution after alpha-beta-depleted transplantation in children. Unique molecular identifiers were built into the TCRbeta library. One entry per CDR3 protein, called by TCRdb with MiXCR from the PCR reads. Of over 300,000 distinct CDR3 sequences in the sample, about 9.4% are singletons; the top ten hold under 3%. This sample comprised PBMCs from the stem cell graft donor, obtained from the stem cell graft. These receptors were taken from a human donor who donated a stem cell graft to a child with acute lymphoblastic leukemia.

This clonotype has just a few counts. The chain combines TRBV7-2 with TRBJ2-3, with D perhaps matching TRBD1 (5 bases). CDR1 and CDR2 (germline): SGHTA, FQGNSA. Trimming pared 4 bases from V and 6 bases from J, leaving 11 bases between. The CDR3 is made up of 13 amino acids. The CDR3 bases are TGTGCCAGCAGCTCTGCGGCAGGGGATACGCAGTATTTT. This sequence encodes CASSSAAGDTQYF.

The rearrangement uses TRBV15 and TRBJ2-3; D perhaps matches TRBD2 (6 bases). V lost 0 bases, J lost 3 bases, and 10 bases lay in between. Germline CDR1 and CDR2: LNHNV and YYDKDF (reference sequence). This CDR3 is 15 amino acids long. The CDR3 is CATSRDGSGTDTQYF. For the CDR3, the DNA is TGTGCCACCAGCAGAGACGGGAGTGGGACAGATACGCAGTATTTT.

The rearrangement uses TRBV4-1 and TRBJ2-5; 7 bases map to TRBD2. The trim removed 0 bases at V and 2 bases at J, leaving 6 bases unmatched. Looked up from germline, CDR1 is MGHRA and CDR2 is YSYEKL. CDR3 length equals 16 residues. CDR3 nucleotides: TGCGCCAGCAGCCAAGATTCCTGGGGGGGACAAGAGACCCAGTACTTC. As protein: CASSQDSWGGQETQYF.

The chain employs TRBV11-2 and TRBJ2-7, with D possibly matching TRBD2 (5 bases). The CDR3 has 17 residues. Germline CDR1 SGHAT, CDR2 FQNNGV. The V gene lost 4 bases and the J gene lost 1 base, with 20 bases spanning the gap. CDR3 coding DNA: TGTGCCAGCAGCTCCTTTGAGAGGGCTTGGCTATCCTACGAGCAGTACTTC. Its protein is CASSSFERAWLSYEQYF.

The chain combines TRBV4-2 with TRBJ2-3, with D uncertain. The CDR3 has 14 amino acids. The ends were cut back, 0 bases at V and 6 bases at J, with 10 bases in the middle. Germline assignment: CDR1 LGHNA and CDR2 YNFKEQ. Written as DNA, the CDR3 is TGTGCCAGCAGCCAAGAGGGTGGCGCGGATACGCAGTATTTT. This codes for CASSQEGGADTQYF.

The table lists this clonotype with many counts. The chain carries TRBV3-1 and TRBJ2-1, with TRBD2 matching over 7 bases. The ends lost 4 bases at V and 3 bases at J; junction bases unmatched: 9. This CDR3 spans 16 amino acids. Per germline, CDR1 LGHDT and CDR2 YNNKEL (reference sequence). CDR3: CASSLTPSGRYNEQFF. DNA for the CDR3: TGTGCCAGCAGCCTAACACCTAGCGGTCGCTACAATGAGCAGTTCTTC.

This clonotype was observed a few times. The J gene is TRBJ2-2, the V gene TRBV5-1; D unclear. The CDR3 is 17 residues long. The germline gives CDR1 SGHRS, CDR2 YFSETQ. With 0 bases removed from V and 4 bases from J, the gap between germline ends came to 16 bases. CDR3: CASSLGGSLKTTGELFF. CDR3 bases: TGCGCCAGCAGCTTGGGAGGCAGCCTCAAGACCACCGGGGAGCTGTTTTTT.

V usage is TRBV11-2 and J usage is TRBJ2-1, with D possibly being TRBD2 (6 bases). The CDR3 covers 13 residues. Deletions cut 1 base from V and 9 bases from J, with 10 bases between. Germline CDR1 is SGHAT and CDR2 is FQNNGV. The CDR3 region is CASSLVTGVEQFF. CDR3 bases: TGTGCCAGCAGCTTAGTGACGGGGGTTGAGCAGTTCTTC. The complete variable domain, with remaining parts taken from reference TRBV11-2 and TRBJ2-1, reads EAGVAQSPRYKIIEKRQSVAFWCNPISGHATLYWYQQILGQGPKLLIQFQNNGVVDDSQLPKDRFSAERLKGVDSTLKIQPAKLEDSAVYLCASSLVTGVEQFFGPGTRLTVL.

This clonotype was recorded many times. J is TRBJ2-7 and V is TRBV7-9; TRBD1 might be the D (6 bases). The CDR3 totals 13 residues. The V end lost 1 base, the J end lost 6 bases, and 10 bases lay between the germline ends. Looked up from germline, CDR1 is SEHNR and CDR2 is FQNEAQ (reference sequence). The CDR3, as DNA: TGTGCCAGCAGCTTAGAGGGGGTTGGCGAGCAGTACTTC. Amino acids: CASSLEGVGEQYF.

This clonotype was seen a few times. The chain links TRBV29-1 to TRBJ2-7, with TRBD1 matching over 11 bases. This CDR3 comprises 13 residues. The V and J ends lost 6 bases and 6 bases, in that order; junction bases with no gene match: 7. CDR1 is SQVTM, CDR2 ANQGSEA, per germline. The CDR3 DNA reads TGCAGCGTGGGGGACAGGGGGTCGAGCGAGCAGTACTTC. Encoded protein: CSVGDRGSSEQYF.

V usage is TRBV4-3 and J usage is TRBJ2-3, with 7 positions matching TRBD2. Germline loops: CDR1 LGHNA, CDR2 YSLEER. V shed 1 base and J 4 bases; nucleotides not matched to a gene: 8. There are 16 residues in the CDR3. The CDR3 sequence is CASSQGDGRFSDTQYF. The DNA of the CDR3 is TGCGCCAGCAGCCAAGGGGACGGGAGGTTCTCAGATACGCAGTATTTT.

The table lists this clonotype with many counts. CDR3 region: CASSLRYTQYF. The CDR3 DNA is TGTGCCAGCAGCTTACGCTATACGCAGTATTTT. The genes are TRBV7-2 and TRBJ2-3; D not resolved. This CDR3 region has 11 residues. Germline CDR1 is SGHTA and CDR2 is FQGNSA. Trimming took off 2 bases at V and 7 bases at J, with 4 bases between the two ends. The variable domain in full, with the rest retrieved from reference TRBV7-2 and TRBJ2-3, is GAGVSQSPSNKVTEKGKDVELRCDPISGHTALYWYRQSLGQGLEFLIYFQGNSAPDKSGLPSDRFSAERTGGSVSTLTIQRTQQEDSAVYLCASSLRYTQYFGPGTRLTVL.

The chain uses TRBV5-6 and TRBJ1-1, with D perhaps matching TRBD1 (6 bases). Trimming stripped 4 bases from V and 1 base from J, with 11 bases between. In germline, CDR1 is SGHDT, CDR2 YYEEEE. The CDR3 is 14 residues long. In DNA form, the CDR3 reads TGTGCCAGCAGCCAGGGGACACGGAACACTGAAGCTTTCTTT. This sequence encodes CASSQGTRNTEAFF.

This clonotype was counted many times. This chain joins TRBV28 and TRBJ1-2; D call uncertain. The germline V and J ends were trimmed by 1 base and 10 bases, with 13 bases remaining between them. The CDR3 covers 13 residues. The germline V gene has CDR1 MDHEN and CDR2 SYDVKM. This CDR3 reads CASSLSPYGLYTF. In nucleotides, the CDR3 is TGTGCCAGCAGTTTATCCCCTTACGGACTCTACACCTTC.

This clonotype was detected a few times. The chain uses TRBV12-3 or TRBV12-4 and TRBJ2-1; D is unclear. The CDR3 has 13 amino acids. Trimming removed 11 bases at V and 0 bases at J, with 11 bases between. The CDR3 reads CAALPYSYNEQFF. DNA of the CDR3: TGTGCCGCCCTACCGTACTCCTACAATGAGCAGTTCTTC.

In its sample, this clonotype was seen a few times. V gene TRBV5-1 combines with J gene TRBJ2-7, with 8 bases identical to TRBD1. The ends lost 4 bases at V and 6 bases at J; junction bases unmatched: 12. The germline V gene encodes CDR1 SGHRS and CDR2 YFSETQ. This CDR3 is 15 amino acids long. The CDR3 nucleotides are TGCGCCAGCAGCGCAGGCGGCCAGGGGGCCGGCGAGCAGTACTTC. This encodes CASSAGGQGAGEQYF.

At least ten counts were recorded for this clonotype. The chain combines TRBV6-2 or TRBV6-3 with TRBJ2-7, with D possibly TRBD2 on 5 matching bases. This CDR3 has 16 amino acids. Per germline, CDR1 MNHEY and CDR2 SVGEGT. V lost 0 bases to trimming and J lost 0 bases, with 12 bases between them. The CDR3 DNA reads TGTGCCAGCAGTTACTCGATCTCCCGGGACTCCTACGAGCAGTACTTC. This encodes CASSYSISRDSYEQYF.

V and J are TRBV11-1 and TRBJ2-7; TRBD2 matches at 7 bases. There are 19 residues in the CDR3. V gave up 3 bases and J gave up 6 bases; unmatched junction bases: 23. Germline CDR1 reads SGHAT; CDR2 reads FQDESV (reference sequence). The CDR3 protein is CASSFGFKSREERFTEQYF. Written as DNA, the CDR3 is TGTGCCAGCAGCTTTGGTTTTAAAAGCCGGGAGGAAAGGTTCACCGAGCAGTACTTC.

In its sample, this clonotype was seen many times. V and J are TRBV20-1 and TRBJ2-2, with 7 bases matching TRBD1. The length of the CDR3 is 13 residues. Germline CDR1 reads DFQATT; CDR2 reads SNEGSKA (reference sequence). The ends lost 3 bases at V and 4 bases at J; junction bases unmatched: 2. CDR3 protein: CSARHRGTGELFF. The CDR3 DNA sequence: TGCAGTGCTAGGCACAGGGGCACCGGGGAGCTGTTTTTT.

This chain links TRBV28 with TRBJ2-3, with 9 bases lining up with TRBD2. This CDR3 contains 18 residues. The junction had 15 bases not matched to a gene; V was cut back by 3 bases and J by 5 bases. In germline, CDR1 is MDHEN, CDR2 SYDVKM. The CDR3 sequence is CASSFWRLSGSGGDTQYF. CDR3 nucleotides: TGTGCCAGCAGTTTTTGGCGCCTTAGCGGGAGTGGTGGAGATACGCAGTATTTT.